This entry lists 5 T cell receptor beta chains sequenced from one sample in a study of blood T cell repertoires in COVID-19. Produced via immunoSEQ multiplex PCR; TCRdb's table is partial and in-frame only. Of 97,000 or so clones in the sample, around 80% were seen once. The source material was peripheral blood. The source of these receptors is a man older than 75 with acute or convalescent COVID-19.

This sequence joins TRBV7-2 and TRBJ2-3, with 8 bases aligning to TRBD2. The CDR3 has 18 residues. J gave up 3 bases and V 3 bases, and 14 bases lay outside the gene matches. Germline values: CDR1 SGHTA, CDR2 FQGNSA. The CDR3 protein is CASSFLSSGWRQTDTQYF. For the CDR3, the DNA is TGTGCCAGCAGCTTCTTGTCTAGCGGGTGGCGGCAGACAGATACGCAGTATTTT.

In this sample, this clone turned up once. The J gene is TRBJ1-6, the V gene TRBV18, with D hard to call. The germline V gene has CDR1 KGHSH and CDR2 LQKENI. The germline V and J ends were trimmed by 1 base and 11 bases, with 15 bases remaining between them. The CDR3 totals 15 residues. The CDR3 is CASSPRVLAGTPLHF. Written as DNA, the CDR3 is TGTGCCAGCTCACCACGGGTCCTCGCAGGAACACCCCTCCACTTT. Full variable domain (remainder filled in from reference TRBV18 and TRBJ1-6): NAGVMQNPRHLVRRRGQEARLRCSPMKGHSHVYWYRQLPEEGLKFMVYLQKENIIDESGMPKERFSAEFPKEGPSILRIQQVVRGDSAAYFCASSPRVLAGTPLHFGNGTRLTVT.

On this clone itself: This CDR3 is also generated by other DNA sequences in the sample. V is TRBV7-9 and J is TRBJ1-2, with D maybe TRBD1 (5 bases). V lost 5 bases and J lost 4, with 11 bases in between. The CDR3 has 13 amino acids. CDR1 is SEHNR, CDR2 FQNEAQ, per germline (reference sequence). CDR3 residues: CASSPGTGYGYTF. In nucleotides, the CDR3 is TGTGCCAGCAGCCCAGGGACTGGCTATGGCTACACCTTC.

The chain couples TRBV6-2 or TRBV6-3 to TRBJ2-7; D not resolved. V was trimmed by 6 bases and J by 2 bases, leaving 11 bases between them. Germline V gives CDR1 MNHEY, CDR2 SVGEGT. The CDR3 length is 13 residues. CDR3 sequence (DNA): TGTGCCAGCAGCGATGGCAGAACCTACGAGCAGTACTTC. Translated, it gives CASSDGRTYEQYF.

DNA of the CDR3: TGTGCCAGCAGTTTAACGGGGTTCTCTGGAAACACCATATATTTT. It translates to CASSLTGFSGNTIYF. The genes are TRBV28 and TRBJ1-3; D is ambiguous. The CDR3 is made up of 15 amino acids. Germline V CDR1 and CDR2: MDHEN, SYDVKM. V lost 2 bases, J lost 0 bases, and 8 bases lay in between.